This T cell receptor beta chain stems from a study of human T cells and chemical hapten exposure. Across the whole study: TCR yields differed between samples (mainly from small differences in pooled library volume).

This clonotype was detected many times. Germline lookup yields CDR1 MNHEY and CDR2 SVGAGI. The CDR3 loop spans 13 amino acids. The V end was cut by 5 bases, the J end by 2 bases, with 9 bases between. Within the library, unique molecular identifiers were attached to each individual cDNA molecule. The authors' processing: Between 23,224 and 690,600 TCRs appeared in each sample, and the median stood at roughly 95,000. In TCRdb, the RACE reads were re-called with MiXCR into one record per CDR3 protein. TCRdb, not the authors, supplied the V and J calls. The sample consists of about 82,000 distinct CDR3 sequences, 6.5% to 8.5% of them appearing once. The time point denotes: patch test 2, 6 weeks after DPC sensitization. Indicated treatment: therapeutic diphenylcyclopropenone sensitization with weekly scalp DPC. Donation of samples came from alopecia patients who were 18 to 70 years old and suitable for DPC.

The clonotype comes from a woman in her twenties or thirties with alopecia areata. Some clones in this sample may be carry-over from other donors' samples. The chain links TRBV6-5 to TRBJ1-1; TRBD1 might be the D (5 bases). The starting material was whole blood, obtained in connection with sensitization to the hapten diphenylcyclopropenone (DPC). CDR3 coding DNA: TGTGCCAGCAGTCCGACAGTCAACACTGAAGCTTTCTTT. It is translated as CASSPTVNTEAFF.